Following are 15 T cell receptor beta chains from one sample sequenced in a study of blood T cell repertoires in COVID-19. Sequenced by immunoSEQ multiplex PCR; TCRdb stores in-frame clones only, minus some. The table includes over 200,000 clones, roughly nine tenths detected once. Source material: peripheral blood. All receptors come from a man aged 35 to 55 with active or convalescent COVID-19.

CDR3 in DNA: TGTGCCAGCAGCCCCGACATGGGCGGGATCACCGGGGAGCTGTTTTTT. Protein sequence: CASSPDMGGITGELFF. This chain connects TRBV7-7 to TRBJ2-2, with a tentative D call TRBD2 (6 bases). Looked up from germline, CDR1 is SSHAT and CDR2 is FNYEAQ (reference sequence). The V and J ends lost 5 bases and 4 bases respectively, with 17 bases between them. There are 16 residues in the CDR3.

The chain is built from TRBV7-9 and TRBJ2-2, with a weak D call TRBD1 (6 bases). V shed 5 bases and J shed 3 bases, with 16 bases lying between them. The CDR3 covers 16 residues. Germline V gives CDR1 SEHNR, CDR2 FQNEAQ (reference sequence). CDR3 nucleotides: TGTGCCAGCAGCGTACAGGGAGACCCCTACACCGGGGAGCTGTTTTTT. Its protein product is CASSVQGDPYTGELFF.

This chain uses TRBV2 with TRBJ1-5; tentative D call: TRBD1 (6 bases). Germline CDR1 SNHLY, CDR2 FYNNEI. Trimming pared 6 bases from V and 3 bases from J, leaving 15 bases between. The CDR3 is 15 amino acids. CDR3 in amino acids: CASRPGQRNNQPQHF. The CDR3 coding sequence is TGTGCCAGCAGACCTGGACAGAGAAACAATCAGCCCCAGCATTTT.

CDR3 coding DNA: TGTGCCAGTAGTATCGGGACAGGGGGAACCCAGTACTTC. This gives the protein CASSIGTGGTQYF. This rearrangement joins TRBV19 to TRBJ2-5; 11 bases are a match to TRBD1. Germline loops: CDR1 LNHDA, CDR2 SQIVND (reference sequence). The CDR3 has 13 amino acids. J was trimmed by 8 bases and V by 3 bases; bases with no gene match: 2. The variable domain in full, completed from reference TRBV19 and TRBJ2-5, reads DGGITQSPKYLFRKEGQNVTLSCEQNLNHDAMYWYRQDPGQGLRLIYYSQIVNDFQKGDIAEGYSVSREKKESFPLTVTSAQKNPTAFYLCASSIGTGGTQYFGPGTRLLVL.

This sequence joins TRBV19 and TRBJ2-1, with 13 bases matching TRBD2. Losses at the gene ends were 5 bases for V and 9 bases for J; bases not matched to a gene: 7. Germline V CDR1 and CDR2: LNHDA, SQIVND (reference sequence). The length of the CDR3 is 15 residues. The CDR3 DNA reads TGTGCCAGTAGTTTCGGACTAGCGGGAGTAAGTGAGCAGTTCTTC. It encodes CASSFGLAGVSEQFF.

This clone was detected once. The chain couples TRBV19 to TRBJ2-3, with 10 bases matching TRBD2. Germline values: CDR1 LNHDA, CDR2 SQIVND (reference sequence). This CDR3 has 20 residues. Losses at the gene ends were 2 bases for V and 3 bases for J; bases not matched to a gene: 17. The CDR3 spells CASSIKGGLAGDGGTDTQYF. The CDR3 bases are TGTGCCAGTAGTATAAAGGGAGGCCTAGCGGGAGACGGGGGAACAGATACGCAGTATTTT.

The V and J genes are TRBV5-6 and TRBJ1-2; D is unclear. CDR3 length: 14 residues. The germline V and J ends were trimmed by 2 bases and 8 bases, with 16 bases remaining between them. The germline V gene encodes CDR1 SGHDT and CDR2 YYEEEE. The CDR3 coding sequence is TGTGCCAGCAGCTTAAGTCAGGCAGAACACGGCTACACCTTC. Amino acid sequence: CASSLSQAEHGYTF.

This rearrangement joins TRBV3-1 (or the pseudogene TRBV3-2) to TRBJ2-7, with D hard to call. V lost 0 bases and J lost 0, with 9 bases in between. Looked up from germline, CDR1 is LGHDT and CDR2 is YNNKEL (reference sequence). The CDR3 loop spans 15 amino acids. The CDR3 reads CASSQDLTSSYEQYF. The CDR3, as DNA: TGTGCCAGCAGCCAAGATCTTACGAGCTCCTACGAGCAGTACTTC.

The rearrangement uses TRBV28 and TRBJ1-1; no clear D gene. Deletions cut 5 bases from V and 1 base from J, with 14 bases between. Germline-derived CDR1 and CDR2 are MDHEN and SYDVKM. There are 15 residues in the CDR3. CDR3 coding DNA: TGTGCCAGCAGTCCTCACGGGAGAGCGAACACTGAAGCTTTCTTT. Translating it yields CASSPHGRANTEAFF.

The gene calls are TRBV5-1 and TRBJ2-3; maybe TRBD1 (6 bases). There are 13 residues in the CDR3. The germline V gene encodes CDR1 SGHRS and CDR2 YFSETQ. Trimming cost V 4 bases and J 7 bases, with 13 bases left between them. The CDR3 DNA follows: TGCGCCAGCAGCCGGGACACCCCCAATACGCAGTATTTT. Amino acids: CASSRDTPNTQYF.

The rearrangement joins TRBV28 to TRBJ1-1; maybe TRBD1 (5 bases). V was cut by 2 bases and J by 7 bases, with 8 bases left in between. Germline V gene lookup returns CDR1 MDHEN and CDR2 SYDVKM. This CDR3 comprises 12 residues. The CDR3 protein is CASSLGAYEAFF. The CDR3 DNA is TGTGCCAGCAGTTTAGGGGCATATGAAGCTTTCTTT.

The J gene is TRBJ1-3, the V gene TRBV10-3; D is perhaps TRBD1 (6 bases). The CDR3 length is 13 residues. Deletions cut 10 bases from V and 0 bases from J, with 10 bases between. Per germline, CDR1 ENHRY and CDR2 SYGVKD. CDR3 sequence: CATRTVSGNTIYF. The DNA for the CDR3 is TGTGCCACTAGGACAGTCTCTGGAAACACCATATATTTT.

This chain joins TRBV15 and TRBJ1-2; D is unclear. Deletions cut 3 bases from V and 3 bases from J, with 8 bases between. The CDR3 spans 13 residues. The germline V gene encodes CDR1 LNHNV and CDR2 YYDKDF (reference sequence). CDR3 bases: TGTGCCACCAGCAGGGACTTTGACTATGGCTACACCTTC. This sequence encodes CATSRDFDYGYTF.

CDR3 loop: CASRGIYRGTRYEQYF. Here the CDR3 DNA reads TGTGCCAGCAGGGGAATTTATAGGGGAACCCGCTACGAGCAGTACTTC. V gene TRBV7-8 combines with J gene TRBJ2-7; D is perhaps TRBD1 (5 bases). Per germline, CDR1 SGHVS and CDR2 FQNEAQ. The V end was cut by 6 bases, the J end by 3 bases, with 21 bases between. The CDR3 runs 16 residues. The variable domain in full, with the rest retrieved from reference TRBV7-8 and TRBJ2-7, is GAGVSQSPRYKVAKRGQDVALRCDPISGHVSLFWYQQALGQGPEFLTYFQNEAQLDKSGLPSDRFFAERPEGSVSTLKIQRTQQEDSAVYLCASRGIYRGTRYEQYFGPGTRLTVT.

This chain links TRBV11-1 with TRBJ2-3, with D possibly TRBD2 on 5 matching bases. V was cut by 4 bases and J by 5 bases, with 19 bases left in between. Germline loops: CDR1 SGHAT, CDR2 FQDESV (reference sequence). The CDR3 is 16 residues long. In DNA, the CDR3 is TGTGCCAGCAGCTGGGCTCGGACTCCGGCGGGAGATACGCAGTATTTT. It is translated as CASSWARTPAGDTQYF.